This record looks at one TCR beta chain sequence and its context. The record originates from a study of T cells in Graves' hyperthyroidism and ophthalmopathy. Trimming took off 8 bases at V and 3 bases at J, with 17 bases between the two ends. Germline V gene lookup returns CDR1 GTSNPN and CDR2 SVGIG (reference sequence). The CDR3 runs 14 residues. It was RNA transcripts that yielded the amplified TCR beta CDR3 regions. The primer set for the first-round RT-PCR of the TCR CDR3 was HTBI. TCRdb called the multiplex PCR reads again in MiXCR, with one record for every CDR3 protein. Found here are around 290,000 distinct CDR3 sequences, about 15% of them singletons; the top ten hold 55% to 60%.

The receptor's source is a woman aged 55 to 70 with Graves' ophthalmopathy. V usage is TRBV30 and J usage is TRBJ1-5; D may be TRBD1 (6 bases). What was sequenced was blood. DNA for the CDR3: TGTGCCAGGTCCCCGGGACACCTCAATCAGCCCCAGCATTTT. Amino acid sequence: CARSPGHLNQPQHF.